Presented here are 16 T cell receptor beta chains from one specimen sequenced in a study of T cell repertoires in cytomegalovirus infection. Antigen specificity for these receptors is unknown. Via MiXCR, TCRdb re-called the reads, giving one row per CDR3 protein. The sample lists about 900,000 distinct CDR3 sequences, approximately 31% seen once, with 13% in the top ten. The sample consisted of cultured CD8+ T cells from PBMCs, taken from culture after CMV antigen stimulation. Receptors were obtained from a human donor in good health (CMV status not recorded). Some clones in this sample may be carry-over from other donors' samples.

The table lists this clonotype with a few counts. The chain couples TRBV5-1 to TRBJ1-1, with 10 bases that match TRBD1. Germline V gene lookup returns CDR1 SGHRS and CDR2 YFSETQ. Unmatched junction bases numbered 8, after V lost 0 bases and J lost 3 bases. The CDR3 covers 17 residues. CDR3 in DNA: TGCGCCAGCAGCTTGGACCCGGGACAGGGGAAGGACACTGAAGCTTTCTTT. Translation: CASSLDPGQGKDTEAFF.

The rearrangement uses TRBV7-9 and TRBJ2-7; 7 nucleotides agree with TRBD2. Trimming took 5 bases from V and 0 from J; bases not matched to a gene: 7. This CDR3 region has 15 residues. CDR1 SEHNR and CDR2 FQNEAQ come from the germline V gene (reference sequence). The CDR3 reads CASSPLGGISYEQYF. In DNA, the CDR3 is TGTGCCAGCAGCCCCCTGGGAGGGATCTCCTACGAGCAGTACTTC. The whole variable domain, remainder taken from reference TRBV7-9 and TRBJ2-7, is DTGVSQNPRHKITKRGQNVTFRCDPISEHNRLYWYRQTLGQGPEFLTYFQNEAQLEKSRLLSDRFSAERPKGSFSTLEIQRTEQGDSAMYLCASSPLGGISYEQYFGPGTRLTVT.

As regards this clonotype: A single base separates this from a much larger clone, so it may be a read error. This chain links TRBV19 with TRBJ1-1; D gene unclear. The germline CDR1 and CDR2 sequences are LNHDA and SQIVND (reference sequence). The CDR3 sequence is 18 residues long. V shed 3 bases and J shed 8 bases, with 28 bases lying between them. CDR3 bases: TGTGCCAGTAGTATCGGCCCGCGGAAACAGCAACCATCAGAGGAAGCTTTCTTT. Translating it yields CASSIGPRKQQPSEEAFF.

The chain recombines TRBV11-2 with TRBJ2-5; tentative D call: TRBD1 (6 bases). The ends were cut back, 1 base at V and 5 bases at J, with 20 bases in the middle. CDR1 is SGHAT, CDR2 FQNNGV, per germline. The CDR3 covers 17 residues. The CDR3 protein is CASSLGRQAPLGETQYF. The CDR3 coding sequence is TGTGCCAGCAGCTTAGGGCGACAGGCCCCACTTGGGGAGACCCAGTACTTC.

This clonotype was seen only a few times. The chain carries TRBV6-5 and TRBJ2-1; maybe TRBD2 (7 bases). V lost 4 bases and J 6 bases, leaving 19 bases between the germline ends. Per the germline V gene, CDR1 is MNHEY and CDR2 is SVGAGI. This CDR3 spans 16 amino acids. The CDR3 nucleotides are TGTGCCAGCAGTTTACAGGGACTACCCACATCCAATGAGCAGTTCTTC. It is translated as CASSLQGLPTSNEQFF.

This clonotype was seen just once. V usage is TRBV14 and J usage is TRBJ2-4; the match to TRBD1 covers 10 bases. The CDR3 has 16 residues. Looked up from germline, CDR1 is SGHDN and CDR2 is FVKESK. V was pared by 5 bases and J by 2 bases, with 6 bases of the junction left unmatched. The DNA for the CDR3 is TGTGCCAGCAGCTCTTGGACAGGGGGGACCAAAAACATTCAGTACTTC. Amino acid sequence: CASSSWTGGTKNIQYF.

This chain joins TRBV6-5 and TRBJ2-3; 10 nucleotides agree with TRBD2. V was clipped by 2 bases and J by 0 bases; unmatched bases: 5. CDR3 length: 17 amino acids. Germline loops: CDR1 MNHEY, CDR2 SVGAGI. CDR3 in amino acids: CASSYTLAGASTDTQYF. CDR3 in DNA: TGTGCCAGCAGTTACACCCTAGCGGGAGCTAGCACAGATACGCAGTATTTT.

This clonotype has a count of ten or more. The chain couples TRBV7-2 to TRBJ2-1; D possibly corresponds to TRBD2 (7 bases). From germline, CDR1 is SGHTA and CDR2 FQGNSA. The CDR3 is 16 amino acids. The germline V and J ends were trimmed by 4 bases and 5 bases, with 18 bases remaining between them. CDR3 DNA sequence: TGTGCCAGCAGCTCCTCCTTCGCGGGGGCAAACAATGAGCAGTTCTTC. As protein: CASSSSFAGANNEQFF.

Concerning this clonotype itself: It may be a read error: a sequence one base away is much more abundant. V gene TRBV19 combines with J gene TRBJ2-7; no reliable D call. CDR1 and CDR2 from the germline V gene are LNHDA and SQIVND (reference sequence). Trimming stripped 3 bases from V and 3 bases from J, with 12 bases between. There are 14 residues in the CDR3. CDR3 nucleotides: TGTGCCAGTAGTATCGGGCCAACCCACTACGAGCAGTACTTC. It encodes CASSIGPTHYEQYF.

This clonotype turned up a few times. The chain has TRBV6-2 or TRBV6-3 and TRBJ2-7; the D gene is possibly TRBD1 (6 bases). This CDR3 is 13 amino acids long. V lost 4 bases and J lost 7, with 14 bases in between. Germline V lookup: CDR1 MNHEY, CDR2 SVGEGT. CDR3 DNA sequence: TGTGCCAGCAGTTTTGACAGGCCGGGGGAGCAGTACGTC. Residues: CASSFDRPGEQYV.

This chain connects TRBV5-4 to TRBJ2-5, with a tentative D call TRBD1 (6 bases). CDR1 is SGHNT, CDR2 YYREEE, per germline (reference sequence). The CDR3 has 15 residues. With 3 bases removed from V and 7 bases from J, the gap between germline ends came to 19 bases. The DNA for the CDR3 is TGTGCCAGCAGCTCATACATACAGGGCGGTGGGACCCAGTACTTC. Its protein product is CASSSYIQGGGTQYF.

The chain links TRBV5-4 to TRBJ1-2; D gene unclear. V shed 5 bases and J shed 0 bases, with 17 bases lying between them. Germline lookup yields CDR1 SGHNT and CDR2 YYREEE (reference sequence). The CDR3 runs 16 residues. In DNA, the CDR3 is TGTGCCAGCAGTCCGGGTTCGCCCCATACTAACTATGGCTACACCTTC. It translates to CASSPGSPHTNYGYTF.

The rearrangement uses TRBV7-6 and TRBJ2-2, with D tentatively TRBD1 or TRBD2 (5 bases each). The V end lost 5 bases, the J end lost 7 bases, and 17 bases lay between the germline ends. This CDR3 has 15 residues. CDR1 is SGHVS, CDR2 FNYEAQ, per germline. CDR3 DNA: TGTGCCAGCAGCCCCTATCCTGGGACGGACGGGGAGCTGTTTTTT. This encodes CASSPYPGTDGELFF. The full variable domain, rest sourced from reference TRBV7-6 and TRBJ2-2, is GAGVSQSPRYKVTKRGQDVALRCDPISGHVSLYWYRQALGQGPEFLTYFNYEAQQDKSGLPNDRFSAERPEGSISTLTIQRTEQRDSAMYRCASSPYPGTDGELFFGEGSRLTVL.

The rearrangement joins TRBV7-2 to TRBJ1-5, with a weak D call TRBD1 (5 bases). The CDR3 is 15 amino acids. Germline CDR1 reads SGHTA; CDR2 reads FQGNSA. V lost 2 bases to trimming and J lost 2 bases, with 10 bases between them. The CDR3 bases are TGTGCCAGCAGCTTAAACCAGGGACGCAATCAGCCCCAGCATTTT. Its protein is CASSLNQGRNQPQHF.

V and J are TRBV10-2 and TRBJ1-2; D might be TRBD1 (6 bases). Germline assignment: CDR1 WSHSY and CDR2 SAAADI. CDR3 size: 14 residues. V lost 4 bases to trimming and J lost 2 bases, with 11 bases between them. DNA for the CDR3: TGCGCCAGCAGTGTGGACAGACAGAACTATGGCTACACCTTC. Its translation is CASSVDRQNYGYTF.

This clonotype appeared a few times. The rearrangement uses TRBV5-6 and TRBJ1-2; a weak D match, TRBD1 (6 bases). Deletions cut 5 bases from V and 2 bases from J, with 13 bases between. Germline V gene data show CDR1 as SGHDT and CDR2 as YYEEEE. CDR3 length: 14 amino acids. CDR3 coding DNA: TGTGCCAGCAGTTTAGAAGGGACAAACTATGGCTACACCTTC. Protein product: CASSLEGTNYGYTF. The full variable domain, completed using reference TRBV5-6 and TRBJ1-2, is DAGVTQSPTHLIKTRGQQVTLRCSPKSGHDTVSWYQQALGQGPQFIFQYYEEEERQRGNFPDRFSGHQFPNYSSELNVNALLLGDSALYLCASSLEGTNYGYTFGSGTRLTVV.